The present T cell receptor (beta chain) was sequenced within a study of T cell responses to AZD1222 COVID-19 vaccine. As for this clone: Antigen: not known.

Generated by immunoSEQ multiplex PCR, the TCRdb table keeps only in-frame clones and is missing some. The table lists about 110,000 clones, 70% to 90% of them singletons. Whole-study findings and limits: At study baseline, merely six AZD1222 recipients were seropositive.

This sequence originates from an adult who received the AZD1222 COVID-19 vaccine. The sample was peripheral blood, taken 28 days after the second AZD1222 dose.

The CDR3 DNA follows: TGCAGCGCCCCGGGACAGAACTATGGCTACACCTTC. Amino acid sequence: CSAPGQNYGYTF. The genes are TRBV29-1 and TRBJ1-2, with 7 bases aligning to TRBD1. Per the germline V gene, CDR1 is SQVTM and CDR2 is ANQGSEA. CDR3 length: 12 amino acids. V was clipped by 7 bases and J by 2 bases; unmatched bases: 4.